Shown below are 14 T cell receptor beta chains from a single sample sequenced in a study of cytomegalovirus exposure and HLA in healthy donors (dated by TCRdb to between 2016 and 2019). Libraries came from the immunoSEQ multiplex PCR assay. For the multiplex PCR, a mixture combining 60 forward primers for TCR Vbeta segments and 13 reverse primers for TCR Jbeta segments was used. TCRdb holds this immuneACCESS table with in-frame rearrangements only. Some clones are missing; in checked studies, unresolved V genes explain under half, and the rest has no known cause. This sample is represented by 150,000 to 200,000 clones; about 80% of them were singletons. 9.7% of the sample goes to the ten largest clones. Sequenced input: PBMCs. The receptors here all came from a man aged 18 to 30 in good health and CMV-seropositive.

The chain links TRBV29-1 to TRBJ1-1; 9 bases agree with TRBD1. This CDR3 is 13 amino acids long. Germline CDR1 reads SQVTM; CDR2 reads ANQGSEA. V shed 6 bases, J shed 1 base, and the junction held 3 bases outside the gene matches. The CDR3 sequence: CSVGQGPNTEAFF. As DNA, the CDR3 is TGCAGCGTCGGACAGGGGCCGAACACTGAAGCTTTCTTT.

The chain couples TRBV18 to TRBJ1-1, with 9 nucleotides matching TRBD1. V trimming: 8 bases; J trimming: 5 bases; junction bases outside the gene matches: 3. Germline V gives CDR1 KGHSH, CDR2 LQKENI. The CDR3 covers 12 residues. The CDR3 protein is CASTDRGTEAFF. The CDR3 DNA sequence: TGTGCCAGCACCGACAGGGGGACTGAAGCTTTCTTT. Combining the CDR3 with reference TRBV18 and TRBJ1-1 gives the whole variable domain NAGVMQNPRHLVRRRGQEARLRCSPMKGHSHVYWYRQLPEEGLKFMVYLQKENIIDESGMPKERFSAEFPKEGPSILRIQQVVRGDSAAYFCASTDRGTEAFFGQGTRLTVV.

The chain couples TRBV6-1 to TRBJ2-3, with D possibly TRBD2 on 6 matching bases. This CDR3 is built from 13 residues. V lost 6 bases to trimming and J lost 1 base, with 8 bases between them. Germline CDR1 reads MNHNS; CDR2 reads SASEGT. The CDR3 sequence is CASRASGTDTQYF. The CDR3, as DNA: TGTGCCAGCAGGGCTAGCGGCACAGATACGCAGTATTTT.

The V call is TRBV5-6, the J call TRBJ1-5; D is unclear. Per the germline V gene, CDR1 is SGHDT and CDR2 is YYEEEE. V was pared by 2 bases and J by 3 bases, with 9 bases between. The CDR3 loop spans 14 amino acids. CDR3 bases: TGTGCCAGCAGCTTCCGCAGTCTCAATCAGCCCCAGCATTTT. Amino acids: CASSFRSLNQPQHF.

About this clone itself: This CDR3 is also generated by other DNA sequences in the sample. The V call is TRBV25-1, the J call TRBJ2-1; D ambiguous. With 8 bases removed from V and 9 bases from J, the gap between germline ends came to 17 bases. Germline V lookup: CDR1 MGHDK, CDR2 SYGVNS. CDR3 length: 13 amino acids. The CDR3 is CASLDTRHSEQFF. The CDR3, as DNA: TGTGCCAGCCTTGACACGAGACACAGTGAGCAGTTCTTC.

V is TRBV19 and J is TRBJ2-5; the match to TRBD1 covers 8 bases. The better agreement between TRBJ2-7 and the DNA end casts doubt on the J call. Germline-derived CDR1 and CDR2 are LNHDA and SQIVND (reference sequence). This CDR3 contains 15 residues. CDR3 region: CASSIGQGQTYEQYF. Here the CDR3 DNA reads TGTGCCAGTAGTATAGGACAGGGGCAAACCTACGAGCAGTACTTC.

This clone was found a few times. The chain is built from TRBV7-9 and TRBJ2-7; 9 positions match TRBD1. Losses at the gene ends were 1 base for V and 4 bases for J; bases not matched to a gene: 8. CDR3 length: 16 amino acids. In germline, CDR1 is SEHNR, CDR2 FQNEAQ (reference sequence). The CDR3 nucleotides are TGTGCCAGCAGCTTAGTTATTACAGGGGGCGGGTACGAGCAGTACTTC. It yields the protein CASSLVITGGGYEQYF.

The V gene is TRBV27, the J gene TRBJ2-7, with 8 bases lining up with TRBD1. The trim removed 8 bases at V and 0 bases at J, leaving 6 bases unmatched. The CDR3 runs to 14 residues. CDR1 is MNHEY, CDR2 SMNVEV, per germline (reference sequence). This CDR3 reads CASLDRGGSYEQYF. Written as DNA, the CDR3 is TGTGCCAGCCTCGACAGGGGAGGCTCCTACGAGCAGTACTTC.

This clone was counted a few times. This rearrangement joins TRBV19 to TRBJ2-7; the match to TRBD2 covers 7 bases. The CDR3 is made up of 16 amino acids. Germline trimming cut 11 bases from V and 7 bases from J; bases unmatched to any gene: 23. Germline V gene lookup returns CDR1 LNHDA and CDR2 SQIVND (reference sequence). CDR3 loop: CAHLPPRGDPRREQYF. CDR3 sequence (DNA): TGTGCCCACCTGCCACCCCGGGGGGACCCACGGAGGGAGCAGTACTTC.

The chain combines TRBV5-1 with TRBJ2-3; 9 bases fit TRBD1. The germline CDR1 and CDR2 sequences are SGHRS and YFSETQ. Trimming cost V 4 bases and J 5 bases; bases outside gene matches: 11. This CDR3 has 16 amino acids. CDR3 region: CASSLQTGGERDTQYF. CDR3 nucleotides: TGCGCCAGCAGCCTCCAGACAGGGGGAGAACGAGATACGCAGTATTTT. Full variable domain (missing parts from reference TRBV5-1 and TRBJ2-3): KAGVTQTPRYLIKTRGQQVTLSCSPISGHRSVSWYQQTPGQGLQFLFEYFSETQRNKGNFPGRFSGRQFSNSRSEMNVSTLELGDSALYLCASSLQTGGERDTQYFGPGTRLTVL.

This clone was recorded a few times. The chain is built from TRBV7-9 and TRBJ1-2; D remains ambiguous. Trimming removed 1 base from V and 7 bases from J, with 7 bases in between. The germline V gene has CDR1 SEHNR and CDR2 FQNEAQ (reference sequence). This CDR3 region has 12 residues. CDR3: CASSLEGSGYTF. CDR3 nucleotides: TGTGCCAGCAGCTTAGAAGGGAGTGGCTACACCTTC.

The chain recombines TRBV2 with TRBJ1-4; TRBD1 agrees at 8 bases. The CDR3 is 14 amino acids. Germline CDR1 reads SNHLY; CDR2 reads FYNNEI. The CDR3 nucleotides read TGTGCAGATAAGTCAGGGGGCGGTGATGAAAAACTGTTTTTT. Encoded protein: CADKSGGGDEKLFF.

V usage is TRBV6-5 and J usage is TRBJ2-1; tentatively, D is TRBD2 (6 bases). The germline CDR1 and CDR2 sequences are MNHEY and SVGAGI. The germline V and J ends were trimmed by 11 bases and 4 bases, with 9 bases remaining between them. The CDR3 has 11 residues. CDR3 loop: CAVSGYNEQFF. DNA of the CDR3: TGTGCCGTAAGCGGGTACAATGAGCAGTTCTTC.

J is TRBJ2-1 and V is TRBV19; TRBD2 matches 13 bases. CDR1 and CDR2 from the germline V gene are LNHDA and SQIVND (reference sequence). The CDR3 is 16 amino acids. V dropped 7 bases and J dropped 7; count of bases not matched to a gene: 10. The CDR3 coding sequence is TGTGCCAGTACCACCGGACTAGCGGGAGTTATGAATGAGCAGTTCTTC. It specifies CASTTGLAGVMNEQFF.